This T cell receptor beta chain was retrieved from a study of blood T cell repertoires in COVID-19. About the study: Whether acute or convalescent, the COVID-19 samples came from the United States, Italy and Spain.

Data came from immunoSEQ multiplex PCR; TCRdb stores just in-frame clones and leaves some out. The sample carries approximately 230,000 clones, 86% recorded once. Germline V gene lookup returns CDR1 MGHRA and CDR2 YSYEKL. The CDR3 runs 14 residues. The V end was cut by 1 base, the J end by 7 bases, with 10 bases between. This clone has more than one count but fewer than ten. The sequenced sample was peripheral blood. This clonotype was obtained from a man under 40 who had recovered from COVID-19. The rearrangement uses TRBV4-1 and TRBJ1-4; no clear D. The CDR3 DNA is TGCGCCAGCAGCCAAGCGGGAGGTATTGAAAAACTGTTTTTT. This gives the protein CASSQAGGIEKLFF.